These 18 T cell receptor beta chains were all obtained from the same sample, sequenced in a study of T cells in tumors after PD-1 blockade. Only in-frame clones appear in the TCRdb table, and some are missing; sequencing was by immunoSEQ multiplex PCR. The sample lists roughly 48,000 clones, more than 65% occurring once. Sequences were derived from PBMCs, sampled before anti-PD-1 treatment. These receptors were collected from a human donor with basal cell carcinoma.

This rearrangement joins TRBV3-1 (or the pseudogene TRBV3-2) to TRBJ1-4; D gene unclear. The CDR3 is 13 residues long. Trimming took 6 bases from V and 3 from J, leaving 8 bases between them. Germline assignment: CDR1 LGHDT and CDR2 YNNKEL (reference sequence). This chain's CDR3 is CASRRGPNEKLFF. The CDR3 coding sequence is TGTGCCAGCAGGAGAGGCCCTAATGAAAAACTGTTTTTT.

The genes are TRBV30 and TRBJ2-5, with 12 nucleotides matching TRBD1. The better agreement between TRBJ2-7 and the DNA end casts doubt on the J call. The CDR3 length is 14 residues. CDR1 is GTSNPN and CDR2 is SVGIG in the germline V gene (reference sequence). CDR3 in DNA: TGTGCCTGGAGTCCGGGACAGGGGGCATACGAGCAGTACTTC. This gives the protein CAWSPGQGAYEQYF.

The chain joins TRBV2 to TRBJ2-1; 9 bases are shared with TRBD1. J was trimmed by 6 bases and V by 6 bases; bases with no gene match: 9. This CDR3 has 15 amino acids. The V gene's germline CDR1 is SNHLY and CDR2 FYNNEI. The CDR3 reads CASRPGTGFGNEQFF. The CDR3 coding sequence is TGTGCCAGCAGACCCGGGACAGGGTTCGGCAATGAGCAGTTCTTC.

The chain is built from TRBV1 and TRBJ2-5. TRBV1 corresponds to a pseudogene. This CDR3 comprises 15 residues. The CDR3 here is CTSRPWAALRKTQYF. As DNA, the CDR3 is TGCACCAGCAGACCATGGGCGGCGCTAAGAAAGACCCAGTACTTC.

The chain has TRBV28 and TRBJ1-1; 8 nucleotides agree with TRBD1. The germline V gene has CDR1 MDHEN and CDR2 SYDVKM. The CDR3 is 14 residues long. The V and J ends lost 6 bases and 0 bases, in that order; junction bases with no gene match: 3. The CDR3 coding sequence is TGTGCCAGCAGCGAGACAGGGGTGAACACTGAAGCTTTCTTT. The encoded protein is CASSETGVNTEAFF. Full variable domain (remainder filled in from reference TRBV28 and TRBJ1-1): DVKVTQSSRYLVKRTGEKVFLECVQDMDHENMFWYRQDPGLGLRLIYFSYDVKMKEKGDIPEGYSVSREKKERFSLILESASTNQTSMYLCASSETGVNTEAFFGQGTRLTVV.

The chain joins TRBV5-1 to TRBJ1-4; 7 nucleotides line up with TRBD1. Germline CDR1 is SGHRS and CDR2 is YFSETQ. The CDR3 consists of 15 residues. Trimming took 4 bases from V and 3 from J; bases not matched to a gene: 6. In DNA, the CDR3 is TGCGCCAGCAGCCCGCAGGGGGTCCCTAATGAAAAACTGTTTTTT. Protein product: CASSPQGVPNEKLFF.

This clone was counted a few times. The chain joins TRBV7-8 to TRBJ2-2; 9 nucleotides align to TRBD2. Germline assignment: CDR1 SGHVS and CDR2 FQNEAQ. The V gene end was trimmed by 1 base and the J gene end by 5 bases; junction bases not matched to a gene: 5. The CDR3 totals 16 residues. The CDR3 coding sequence is TGTGCCAGCAGCTTAGTTGCGGGGGGGATTACCGGGGAGCTGTTTTTT. This translates into CASSLVAGGITGELFF. The full variable domain, its missing parts supplied by reference TRBV7-8 and TRBJ2-2, is GAGVSQSPRYKVAKRGQDVALRCDPISGHVSLFWYQQALGQGPEFLTYFQNEAQLDKSGLPSDRFFAERPEGSVSTLKIQRTQQEDSAVYLCASSLVAGGITGELFFGEGSRLTVL.

The genes are TRBV2 and TRBJ2-5; the D call may be TRBD1 or TRBD2 (5 bases each). The CDR3 is 13 residues long. Trimming cost V 7 bases and J 7 bases, with 16 bases left between them. Germline CDR1 is SNHLY and CDR2 is FYNNEI. The CDR3: CASIRDVALTQYF. The CDR3, as DNA: TGTGCCAGCATCCGGGACGTGGCCTTGACCCAGTACTTC.

The V and J genes are TRBV19 and TRBJ2-7; TRBD1 matches at 7 bases. The CDR3 is 14 residues long. V shed 7 bases and J 2 bases; nucleotides not matched to a gene: 8. CDR1 and CDR2 from the germline V gene are LNHDA and SQIVND (reference sequence). The CDR3 sequence is CASISGTAPYEQYF. The DNA for the CDR3 is TGTGCCAGTATCTCCGGGACAGCCCCCTACGAGCAGTACTTC.

This chain joins TRBV18 and TRBJ1-5; D gene uncertain. This CDR3 contains 13 residues. Between the trimmed V and J ends, which lost 2 bases and 7 bases, there was a span of 9 bases. Germline CDR1 is KGHSH and CDR2 is LQKENI. The CDR3: CASSPALEQPQHF. The CDR3 nucleotides are TGTGCCAGCTCACCAGCCCTCGAACAGCCCCAGCATTTT.

Here the CDR3 DNA reads TGCAGCGCAAGACAGGGGGCCAATAATTCACCCCTCCACTTT. This codes for CSARQGANNSPLHF. This rearrangement joins TRBV29-1 to TRBJ1-6, with 10 nucleotides matching TRBD1. Trimming at V came to 7 bases and at J to 5 bases, leaving 5 bases not matched to a gene. The germline V gene encodes CDR1 SQVTM and CDR2 ANQGSEA. The CDR3 runs 14 residues.

The rearrangement uses TRBV13 and TRBJ2-4; D ambiguous. Looked up from germline, CDR1 is PRHDT and CDR2 is FYEKMQ (reference sequence). The CDR3 is made up of 14 amino acids. V dropped 3 bases and J dropped 0 bases, with 6 bases sitting between them. As DNA, the CDR3 is TGTGCCAGCAGCTTGAATCTAGCCAAAAACATTCAGTACTTC. Translation: CASSLNLAKNIQYF.

The chain has TRBV27 and TRBJ1-2; 8 bases line up with TRBD1. The CDR3 is made up of 11 amino acids. Germline loops: CDR1 MNHEY, CDR2 SMNVEV (reference sequence). V shed 7 bases, J shed 7 bases, and the junction held 2 bases outside the gene matches. For the CDR3, the DNA is TGTGCCAGCACAGGGGGCTCTGGCTACACCTTC. Translating it yields CASTGGSGYTF.

J is TRBJ2-3 and V is TRBV5-4, with 10 nucleotides matching TRBD2. Germline V gene lookup returns CDR1 SGHNT and CDR2 YYREEE (reference sequence). The V gene end was trimmed by 4 bases and the J gene end by 2 bases; junction bases not matched to a gene: 4. The CDR3 covers 15 residues. The CDR3 DNA reads as TGTGCCAGCAGCGCCGGGACTAGCGTCACAGATACGCAGTATTTT. Translated: CASSAGTSVTDTQYF.

The chain links TRBV2 to TRBJ1-4; D is perhaps TRBD1 (5 bases). This CDR3 contains 13 residues. The V and J ends lost 6 bases and 8 bases respectively, with 13 bases between them. Germline V gene data show CDR1 as SNHLY and CDR2 as FYNNEI. CDR3 in DNA: TGTGCCAGCAGGGGGGGGTTGAACGAAAAACTGTTTTTT. It yields the protein CASRGGLNEKLFF.

This clone has more than one count but fewer than ten. The V and J genes are TRBV10-1 and TRBJ2-1; TRBD2 aligns across 9 bases. The V segment lost 5 bases and the J segment 7 bases; nucleotides outside the gene matches: 12. The CDR3 sequence is 16 residues long. CDR1 WNHNN and CDR2 SYGVQD come from the germline V gene (reference sequence). CDR3 residues: CASSSSGETPWNEQFF. The CDR3 DNA follows: TGCGCCAGCAGTTCTAGCGGGGAGACCCCTTGGAATGAGCAGTTCTTC.

The chain couples TRBV30 to TRBJ1-5; D perhaps matches TRBD1 (5 bases). Germline-derived CDR1 and CDR2 are GTSNPN and SVGIG (reference sequence). V was shortened by 4 bases and J by 4 bases, with 8 bases between the two germline ends. The CDR3 totals 12 residues. The CDR3 sequence: CAWKQGNQPQHF. CDR3 DNA: TGTGCCTGGAAGCAGGGTAATCAGCCCCAGCATTTT.

The rearrangement uses TRBV6-6 and TRBJ2-2; a possible D gene is TRBD2 (6 bases). Trimming cost V 0 bases and J 12 bases, with 14 bases left between them. CDR1 and CDR2 from the germline V gene are MNHNY and SVGAGI (reference sequence). The CDR3 totals 14 residues. The CDR3 bases are TGTGCCAGCAGTTACTCGAGGAGGGGTGGGCAGCTGTTTTTT. Residues: CASSYSRRGGQLFF.